This T cell receptor (beta chain) is from a study of OX40 agonist ivuxolimab in advanced cancers. Background on the study: Participants averaged about 60 years of age (range about 23 to 90) and were roughly 80% male.

Germline loops: CDR1 SGHTA, CDR2 FQGNSA. V gave up 1 base and J gave up 1 base; unmatched junction bases: 12. The CDR3 contains 19 residues. Repertoires were generated with immunoSEQ multiplex PCR, while TCRdb's copy carries only in-frame clones and drops some. The repertoire holds approximately 99,000 clones, with roughly nine tenths as singletons. The source is an adult with an advanced solid tumor such as melanoma, head and neck, liver or kidney cancer. The sample in question was CD4+ or CD8+ T cells sorted from blood, obtained in a trial of the OX40 agonist ivuxolimab. The chain combines TRBV7-2 with TRBJ2-4; 8 nucleotides agree with TRBD2. CDR3 residues: CASSLVIAGGLRAKNIQYF. As DNA, the CDR3 is TGTGCCAGCAGCTTAGTAATTGCGGGGGGCCTGAGGGCCAAAAACATTCAGTACTTC.